Listed below are T cell receptor beta chains from one sample, sequenced in a study of Graves' ophthalmopathy and Graves' hyperthyroidism. From the multiplex PCR reads, TCRdb called clonotypes with MiXCR, one entry per CDR3 protein. Here the sample spans more than 550,000 distinct CDR3 sequences, more than 40% being singletons. The sample comprised peripheral blood. These receptors came from an adult man with Graves' ophthalmopathy. Each CDR3 is given with its conserved first and last residue. A D gene is named only where the DNA matches it firmly. Where a row states a size, it is once, few, many or the class of an expanded clone; other rows omit it.

cdr3_aa	cdr3_nt	v_call	j_call	d_call	clone_size
CASSLAYRAFGYTF	TGTGCCAGCAGCTTAGCTTACAGGGCGTTTGGCTACACCTTC	TRBV7-2	TRBJ1-2	-	-
CASSLSSGRSPSEQYF	TGTGCCAGCAGCTTATCATCGGGACGAAGTCCGTCCGAGCAGTACTTC	TRBV7-2	TRBJ2-7	-	-
CASSAPGMNTEAFF	TGTGCCAGCAGTGCGCCCGGGATGAACACTGAAGCTTTCTTT	TRBV2	TRBJ1-1	-	once
CASSQGDRDNEKLFF	TGTGCCAGCAGTCAAGGGGACAGGGACAATGAAAAACTGTTTTTT	TRBV12-3/TRBV12-4	TRBJ1-4	TRBD1	many
CSVEDWGRADEQYF	TGCAGCGTTGAAGATTGGGGGAGGGCCGACGAGCAGTACTTC	TRBV29-1	TRBJ2-7	TRBD2	many
CASSLGRGGRPISHEQYF	TGTGCCAGCAGCTTAGGCCGTGGCGGGAGGCCCATCTCCCACGAGCAGTACTTC	TRBV11-3	TRBJ2-7	TRBD2	-
CASTRRALPKYF	TGTGCCAGCACCCGAAGGGCATTACCTAAATACTTC	TRBV6-5	TRBJ2-7	-	-
CASRGTAPSGKSYEQYF	TGTGCCAGCAGGGGGACTGCGCCTAGCGGCAAAAGCTACGAGCAGTACTTC	TRBV10-3	TRBJ2-7	-	-
CASSLSAGNYGYTF	TGTGCCAGCAGCTTATCTGCCGGGAACTATGGCTACACCTTC	TRBV7-9	TRBJ1-2	-	many
CASSLGSGRYEQYF	TGTGCCAGCAGTTTAGGTAGCGGGAGGTACGAGCAGTACTTC	TRBV12-3/TRBV12-4	TRBJ2-7	TRBD2	many
CASSILAGSREQYF	TGTGCCAGCAGTATTCTAGCGGGGTCTCGCGAGCAGTACTTC	TRBV12-3/TRBV12-4	TRBJ2-7	TRBD2	many